This is a list of T cell receptor beta chains from one sample in a study of blood T cell repertoires in COVID-19. Libraries were prepared by immunoSEQ multiplex PCR; TCRdb keeps only in-frame clonotypes and omits some of them. The profile shows tens of thousands of clones, nearly 80% of them singletons. The sequencing input was peripheral blood. These TCRs come from a man between 70 and 80 years old with COVID-19, enrolled during active disease. Both conserved end residues are part of each CDR3. Each record gives: V gene, J gene, CDR3 length, clone size, D gene, CDR3 DNA, CDR3 protein. D genes are given only for firm matches. Size tells how often a clone was seen (once, few, many) or the class of an expanded clone, and some rows leave it out.

TRBV19,TRBJ2-1,15,.,.,TGTGCCAGTAGTATACAGGCAAGCTCCTACAATGAGCAGTTCTTC,CASSIQASSYNEQFF
TRBV7-2,TRBJ2-5,16,.,TRBD2,TGTGCCAGCAGCTTAGCCGGTCTAGCGGGACAAGAGACCCAGTACTTC,CASSLAGLAGQETQYF
TRBV5-1,TRBJ2-7,15,.,TRBD2,TGCGCCAGCAGCCTACTAGCGGGCCCGTCCAACGAGCAGTACTTC,CASSLLAGPSNEQYF
TRBV27,TRBJ2-7,18,.,TRBD1,TGTGCCAGCAGTCCGTCATCTACGCGACAGGGGCTGACCTACGAGCAGTACTTC,CASSPSSTRQGLTYEQYF
TRBV7-2,TRBJ2-5,17,.,.,TGTGCCAGCAGCTTAGGTACTTTGGACAGACAAAGAGAGACCCAGTACTTC,CASSLGTLDRQRETQYF
TRBV29-1,TRBJ2-7,11,few,.,TGCAGCGCTCAGGGACACTACGAGCAGTACTTC,CSAQGHYEQYF
TRBV7-2,TRBJ2-7,15,.,TRBD2,TGTGCCAGTGGGAAACTAGCGGGAGGTTTATACGAGCAGTACTTC,CASGKLAGGLYEQYF
TRBV6-2/TRBV6-3,TRBJ2-2,14,.,.,TGTGCCAGCAGTTCCGCAGGGAGGAAAGGGGAGCTGTTTTTT,CASSSAGRKGELFF
TRBV18,TRBJ2-5,13,few,.,TGTGCCAGCTCCCCACAGAGAGAAGAGACCCAGTACTTC,CASSPQREETQYF
TRBV5-4,TRBJ1-3,16,.,TRBD1,TGTGCCAGCAGCTTGAGGACAGGGGGCACTGGAAACACCATATATTTT,CASSLRTGGTGNTIYF
TRBV6-5,TRBJ1-1,14,.,.,TGTGCCAGCACCAAAGCCGGGGGGAGCACTGAAGCTTTCTTT,CASTKAGGSTEAFF
TRBV7-2,TRBJ2-7,14,.,.,TGTGCCAGCAGCTTAAAGGGACACCTCTACGAGCAGTACTTC,CASSLKGHLYEQYF
TRBV30,TRBJ2-1,15,.,.,TGTGCCTGGAGTGTCGGGGGAGCGGGCTACAATGAGCAGTTCTTC,CAWSVGGAGYNEQFF
TRBV2,TRBJ1-1,16,medium-sized,.,TGTGCCAGCAGTGAAACCTCGACAGCAATGAACACTGAAGCTTTCTTT,CASSETSTAMNTEAFF
TRBV25-1,TRBJ1-1,14,.,.,TGTGCCAGCAGCGCTAATTGGGGGGGCACTGAAGCTTTCTTT,CASSANWGGTEAFF
TRBV4-2,TRBJ1-6,15,.,TRBD1,TGTGCCAGCAGCCAAGGAGGGACAGTGGGTTCACCCCTCCACTTT,CASSQGGTVGSPLHF
TRBV5-1,TRBJ2-1,16,.,TRBD2,TGCGCCAGCAGCTCCGGGACTAGCGGGAGCAATACTGAGCAGTTCTTC,CASSSGTSGSNTEQFF
TRBV7-9,TRBJ2-7,16,few,.,TGTGCCAGCAGCGCCTCAGTTCTCTCAAGCTCCTACGAGCAGTACTTC,CASSASVLSSSYEQYF
TRBV11-3,TRBJ2-5,16,few,.,TGTGCCAGCAGCTTAGGCGGGACCACCCCTGGAGAGACCCAGTACTTC,CASSLGGTTPGETQYF
TRBV6-5,TRBJ2-7,14,.,TRBD1,TGTGCCAGCAGTAGGGACAGGGTGTTTTACGAGCAGTACTTC,CASSRDRVFYEQYF
TRBV11-3,TRBJ2-7,14,few,TRBD1,TGTGCCAGCAGCTTCTCGGGACAGTCCTACGAGCAGTACTTC,CASSFSGQSYEQYF
TRBV6-5,TRBJ1-1,14,many,.,TGTGCCAGCAGTTACGGCCCTCTGAACACTGAAGCTTTCTTT,CASSYGPLNTEAFF
TRBV7-3,TRBJ2-1,14,.,.,TGTGCCAGCAGCTCCCGGACTGTCTACAATGAGCAGTTCTTC,CASSSRTVYNEQFF
TRBV11-3,TRBJ2-1,18,.,TRBD2,TGTGCCAGCAGCCCCCGGGTTAGCGGGAGGGCCACCTACAATGAGCAGTTCTTC,CASSPRVSGRATYNEQFF
TRBV18,TRBJ2-5,16,.,TRBD1,TGTGCCAGCTCACCGAGACAGGGTGGCATGGGGGAGACCCAGTACTTC,CASSPRQGGMGETQYF
TRBV20-1,TRBJ1-2,14,.,.,TGCAGTGCTAGTGGGGGGACACAAAACTATGGCTACACCTTC,CSASGGTQNYGYTF
TRBV5-6,TRBJ1-4,15,.,.,TGTGCCAGTACGGACAGACTCGCAACTAATGAAAAACTGTTTTTT,CASTDRLATNEKLFF
TRBV15,TRBJ2-5,16,once,TRBD2,TGTGCCACCAGCACGGCGACTAGCGGGGCGGGGGGGACCCAGTACTTC,CATSTATSGAGGTQYF
TRBV7-7,TRBJ2-7,15,.,.,TGTGCTAGCAGCTTAGGGGTGGGGGCGACCTACGAGCAGTACTTC,CASSLGVGATYEQYF
TRBV5-1,TRBJ1-1,19,.,TRBD1,TGCGCCAGCAGCCCGGAGGGGCCGACAGGGGGCGCGAGGAACACTGAAGCTTTCTTT,CASSPEGPTGGARNTEAFF
TRBV7-5,TRBJ2-5,16,.,.,TGTGCCAGAAGCTTCTTAGGACAGGACCTCCAAGAGACCCAGTACTTC,CARSFLGQDLQETQYF
TRBV19,TRBJ2-7,15,.,TRBD2,TGTGCCAGTAGTATATGGTCTAGCGGGAGCTACGAGCAGTACTTC,CASSIWSSGSYEQYF
TRBV25-1,TRBJ2-7,16,.,.,TGTGCCAGCAGTGAACCCACGAGCACCCGCCCCTACGAGCAGTACTTC,CASSEPTSTRPYEQYF
TRBV6-5,TRBJ2-3,14,.,.,TGTGCCAGCAGAGGGACTCACCTCACAGATACGCAGTATTTT,CASRGTHLTDTQYF
TRBV6-2/TRBV6-3,TRBJ2-1,15,.,.,TGTGCCAGCAGTTTTCGTGACAGTCTCTACAATGAGCAGTTCTTC,CASSFRDSLYNEQFF
TRBV24-1,TRBJ2-3,16,many,.,TGTGCCACCAGTGACCTCTTTGCCGAGGTCCCAGATACGCAGTATTTT,CATSDLFAEVPDTQYF
TRBV9,TRBJ2-6,14,.,TRBD1,TGTGCCAGCAGCGAGGGACAGACGTTCTCCGTCCTGACTTTC,CASSEGQTFSVLTF
TRBV10-3,TRBJ2-3,17,.,TRBD2,TGTGCCATCAGTGAGACTAGCGGGAGGGATCGGGCAGATACGCAGTATTTT,CAISETSGRDRADTQYF
TRBV29-1,TRBJ2-1,16,.,TRBD1,TGCAGCGCGGTGGGGGACCGGGACAGGGGATACAATGAGCAGTTCTTC,CSAVGDRDRGYNEQFF
TRBV20-1,TRBJ2-1,11,few,.,TGCAGTGCTAGCTCCGGGACAGAGCAGTTCTTC,CSASSGTEQFF
TRBV18,TRBJ2-7,16,.,.,TGTGCCAGCTCATCGGGGGTGGGGTCAAGCTCCTACGAGCAGTACTTT,CASSSGVGSSSYEQYF
TRBV5-1,TRBJ2-3,17,.,TRBD2,TGCGCCAGCAGCTTGAATTCCGGGGGAGGGAGCACAGATACGCAGTATTTT,CASSLNSGGGSTDTQYF
TRBV10-1,TRBJ2-1,15,.,TRBD2,TGCGCCAGCAGTGTATCTAGCGGGAGTTACAATGAGCAGTTCTTC,CASSVSSGSYNEQFF